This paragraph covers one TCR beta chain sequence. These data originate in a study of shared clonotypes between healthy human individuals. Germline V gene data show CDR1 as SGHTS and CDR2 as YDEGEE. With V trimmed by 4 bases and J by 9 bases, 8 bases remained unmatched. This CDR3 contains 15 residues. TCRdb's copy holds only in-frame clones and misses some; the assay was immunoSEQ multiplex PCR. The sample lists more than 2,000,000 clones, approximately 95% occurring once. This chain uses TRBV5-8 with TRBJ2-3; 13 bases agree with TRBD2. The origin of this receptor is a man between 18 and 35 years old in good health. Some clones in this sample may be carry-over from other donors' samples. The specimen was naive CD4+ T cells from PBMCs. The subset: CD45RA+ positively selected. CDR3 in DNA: TGTGCCAGCAGCCTGACTAGCGGGAGGTTACGCACGCAGTATTTT. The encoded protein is CASSLTSGRLRTQYF. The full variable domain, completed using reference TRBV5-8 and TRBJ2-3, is EAGVTQSPTHLIKTRGQQATLRCSPISGHTSVYWYQQALGLGLQFLLWYDEGEERNRGNFPPRFSGRQFPNYSSELNVNALELEDSALYLCASSLTSGRLRTQYFGPGTRLTVL.